A single sample is the source of the 28 T cell receptor beta chains below, sequenced in a study of Ad26.COV2.S vaccination and SARS-CoV-2 variants (dated by TCRdb to 2020 to 2022). The library was built by means of the immunoSEQ multiplex PCR assay. In TCRdb, the immuneACCESS table is reduced to in-frame sequences with V and J assigned. These tables do not hold every clone; where another copy was compared, an unresolved V gene accounts for under half, and the others remain unexplained. The sample profile shows some 290,000 clones; around four fifths of them were found once. The top ten clonotypes cover roughly 2% of the sample. This specimen's treatment or condition label, per the study, means: 15 to 20 received Ad26.COV2.S at low or high dose, single or two shots; 5 received placebo; per-sample allocation not given. Repertoires of vaccine and placebo recipients were sequenced from samples taken on day 63 after the first injection.

The input for sequencing was peripheral blood, taken in a trial of Ad26.COV2.S vaccine versus placebo. The receptors derive from a person aged 18-60 years who received the Ad26.COV2.S COVID-19 vaccine or a placebo.

This chain joins TRBV20-1 and TRBJ2-3; 7 bases align to TRBD2. The germline V gene encodes CDR1 DFQATT and CDR2 SNEGSKA (reference sequence). With 3 bases clipped from V and 4 bases from J, the junction kept 7 bases outside the gene matches. This CDR3 comprises 14 residues. CDR3 protein: CSASQRGVADTQYF. Here the CDR3 DNA reads TGCAGTGCTAGTCAGCGGGGTGTGGCAGATACGCAGTATTTT.

The chain carries TRBV14 and TRBJ1-1; D unresolved. The germline gives CDR1 SGHDN, CDR2 FVKESK. The V end was cut by 0 bases, the J end by 8 bases, with 10 bases between. The CDR3 extends over 13 amino acids. CDR3 sequence (DNA): TGTGCCAGCAGCCAAGAGGCCAGTCCGGAAGCTTTCTTT. It codes for CASSQEASPEAFF.

The chain links TRBV6-5 to TRBJ1-2; D is unresolved. The CDR3 covers 13 residues. The germline V gene encodes CDR1 MNHEY and CDR2 SVGAGI. V gave up 6 bases and J gave up 6 bases, with 14 bases separating them. CDR3 residues: CASSAYYRNGYTF. The DNA of the CDR3 is TGTGCCAGCAGCGCCTATTATCGGAATGGCTACACCTTC.

The chain joins TRBV5-4 to TRBJ2-2; possible D gene TRBD2, 6 bases. Trimming shortened V by 0 bases and J by 6 bases, and 6 bases separated the two germline ends. Germline V CDR1 and CDR2: SGHNT, YYREEE (reference sequence). The CDR3 sequence is 13 residues long. The CDR3: CASSLGGAGELFF. CDR3 sequence (DNA): TGTGCCAGCAGCTTGGGGGGGGCCGGGGAGCTGTTTTTT.

The genes are TRBV5-1 and TRBJ2-5; TRBD2 agrees at 13 bases. The CDR3 has 17 amino acids. Germline assignment: CDR1 SGHRS and CDR2 YFSETQ. J was trimmed by 5 bases and V by 3 bases; bases with no gene match: 10. CDR3 loop: CASSSGLAGEYGETQYF. For the CDR3, the DNA is TGCGCCAGCAGCTCTGGACTAGCGGGGGAATACGGGGAGACCCAGTACTTC.

A single count supports this clone. CDR3 nucleotide sequence: TGTGCCAGCAGTTTACACGGTAACTATGGCTACACCTTC. This codes for CASSLHGNYGYTF. The rearrangement uses TRBV27 and TRBJ1-2; D is uncertain. The CDR3 sequence is 13 residues long. V was trimmed by 2 bases and J by 1 base, leaving 5 bases between them. The V gene's germline CDR1 is MNHEY and CDR2 SMNVEV (reference sequence).

This chain connects TRBV7-3 to TRBJ1-1; a possible D gene is TRBD1 (5 bases). Trimming stripped 2 bases from V and 4 bases from J, with 8 bases between. Germline V gives CDR1 SGHTA, CDR2 FQGTGA. CDR3 length equals 13 residues. The CDR3 spells CASSLGGITEAFF. In DNA form, the CDR3 reads TGTGCCAGCAGCTTAGGGGGGATCACTGAAGCTTTCTTT.

This chain links TRBV28 with TRBJ2-1, with 7 positions matching TRBD1. The CDR3 contains 16 residues. From germline, CDR1 is MDHEN and CDR2 SYDVKM. Trimming cost V 4 bases and J 4 bases; bases outside gene matches: 10. The CDR3 coding sequence is TGTGCCAGCAGTTACCCTGAGGACAGGACTTACAATGAGCAGTTCTTC. Translation gives CASSYPEDRTYNEQFF.

V usage is TRBV7-6 and J usage is TRBJ1-2, with unresolved D. The CDR3 consists of 15 residues. Looked up from germline, CDR1 is SGHVS and CDR2 is FNYEAQ. V gave up 1 base and J gave up 3 bases, with 12 bases separating them. The CDR3 nucleotides read TGTGCCAGCAGCTTAGGGCCACAAAATTACTATGGCTACACCTTC. This encodes CASSLGPQNYYGYTF.

This sequence joins TRBV28 and TRBJ1-2; maybe TRBD1 (5 bases). The CDR3 loop spans 14 amino acids. Trimming took 6 bases from V and 8 from J, leaving 19 bases between them. The germline V gene has CDR1 MDHEN and CDR2 SYDVKM. The CDR3 bases are TGTGCCAGCAGGGGACTGGGCGAGCTCGGCGGCTACACCTTC. It encodes CASRGLGELGGYTF.

This chain joins TRBV2 and TRBJ2-7; D gene unclear. CDR1 is SNHLY, CDR2 FYNNEI, per germline. V was cut by 10 bases and J by 5 bases, with 15 bases left in between. CDR3 size: 12 residues. The DNA for the CDR3 is TGTGCCACCTCACCCGGGTTCCACGAGCAGTACTTC. Amino acid sequence: CATSPGFHEQYF.

This chain links TRBV12-3 or TRBV12-4 with TRBJ1-1; D gene unclear. V lost 3 bases and J lost 4, with 6 bases in between. The CDR3 spans 12 residues. CDR3 loop: CASSLPSTEAFF. CDR3 DNA: TGTGCCAGCAGTTTGCCGAGCACTGAAGCTTTCTTT.

This sequence joins TRBV28 and TRBJ1-4; D may be TRBD1 (5 bases). V dropped 2 bases and J dropped 4 bases, with 8 bases sitting between them. Germline lookup yields CDR1 MDHEN and CDR2 SYDVKM. The length of the CDR3 is 14 residues. The CDR3 region is CASSLGGGNEKLFF. The CDR3 DNA follows: TGTGCCAGCAGTTTAGGGGGGGGTAATGAAAAACTGTTTTTT.

V and J are TRBV28 and TRBJ1-1; the D is unclear. Germline values: CDR1 MDHEN, CDR2 SYDVKM. With 6 bases removed from V and 3 bases from J, the gap between germline ends came to 17 bases. The CDR3 length is 15 residues. The CDR3 DNA reads TGTGCCAGCAGCTCCCTCCCCGAGGTGGACACTGAAGCTTTCTTT. Its protein product is CASSSLPEVDTEAFF.

This chain joins TRBV11-2 and TRBJ1-1, with D possibly being TRBD1 (6 bases). The CDR3 consists of 16 residues. Trimming removed 6 bases from V and 0 bases from J, with 17 bases in between. Germline V gene data show CDR1 as SGHAT and CDR2 as FQNNGV. The CDR3 DNA is TGTGCCAGCAGTCGCAGGGGAACAGCACTGAACACTGAAGCTTTCTTT. It encodes CASSRRGTALNTEAFF.

In regard to this clone: The sample contains more than one DNA sequence encoding this CDR3. The rearrangement uses TRBV12-3 or TRBV12-4 and TRBJ2-3; unclear D gene. CDR3 length equals 12 residues. Trimming pared 3 bases from V and 0 bases from J, leaving 1 base between. The chain's CDR3 is CASSFSTDTQYF. The CDR3 coding sequence is TGTGCCAGCAGTTTTAGCACAGATACGCAGTATTTT.

Here the CDR3 reads CASSVTSGGTDTQYF. The CDR3 coding sequence is TGTGCCAGCAGCGTGACTAGCGGGGGAACAGATACGCAGTATTTT. The V gene is TRBV7-9, the J gene TRBJ2-3; 12 nucleotides match TRBD2. Germline loops: CDR1 SEHNR, CDR2 FQNEAQ (reference sequence). The CDR3 consists of 15 residues. J gave up 3 bases and V 5 bases, and 3 bases lay outside the gene matches.

This clone appeared a single time. The gene calls are TRBV9 and TRBJ2-3, with D possibly matching TRBD1 (5 bases). Germline V lookup: CDR1 SGDLS, CDR2 YYNGEE. Trimming left V 1 base short and J 0 bases short, with 15 bases between. The CDR3 loop spans 17 amino acids. DNA of the CDR3: TGTGCCAGCAGCGTAAGCGTTCTTGCAGGGAGCACAGATACGCAGTATTTT. Its protein is CASSVSVLAGSTDTQYF.

This clone was detected once. The CDR3 DNA is TGCGCCAGCAAAGGCGCAGGGGAGGAAACAGATACGCAGTATTTT. Amino acids: CASKGAGEETDTQYF. The rearrangement uses TRBV10-2 and TRBJ2-3; tentatively, D is TRBD1 or TRBD2 (6 bases each). This CDR3 is built from 15 residues. Trimming took off 7 bases at V and 3 bases at J, with 17 bases between the two ends. Germline CDR1 reads WSHSY; CDR2 reads SAAADI.

The count of this clone is one. V gene TRBV6-6 combines with J gene TRBJ1-3; D unclear. Germline V CDR1 and CDR2: MNHNY, SVGAGI (reference sequence). This CDR3 comprises 14 residues. V was trimmed by 6 bases and J by 0 bases, leaving 9 bases between them. CDR3 sequence: CASRPGSSGNTIYF. CDR3 DNA sequence: TGTGCCAGCAGGCCTGGGAGCTCTGGAAACACCATATATTTT.

This clone has a handful of counts. The rearrangement joins TRBV19 to TRBJ1-5, with unresolved D. This CDR3 contains 15 residues. V lost 4 bases, J lost 0 bases, and 10 bases lay in between. CDR1 is LNHDA and CDR2 is SQIVND in the germline V gene (reference sequence). CDR3 DNA: TGTGCCAGTAGTAACCGGGGATATAGCAATCAGCCCCAGCATTTT. This sequence encodes CASSNRGYSNQPQHF.

The V gene is TRBV29-1, the J gene TRBJ1-6; D is ambiguous. The germline gives CDR1 SQVTM, CDR2 ANQGSEA. V lost 4 bases to trimming and J lost 6 bases, with 10 bases between them. This CDR3 is built from 13 residues. The CDR3 reads CSVAREANSPLHF. CDR3 nucleotides: TGCAGCGTTGCGCGGGAGGCTAATTCACCCCTCCACTTT.

This chain connects TRBV5-4 to TRBJ1-6; no clear D gene. This CDR3 has 14 residues. CDR1 is SGHNT, CDR2 YYREEE, per germline (reference sequence). V lost 3 bases to trimming and J lost 7 bases, with 11 bases between them. As DNA, the CDR3 is TGTGCCAGCAGCTCAGGACGGTCCAATTCACCCCTCCACTTT. Translation gives CASSSGRSNSPLHF.

V is TRBV10-1 and J is TRBJ1-5; a weak D match, TRBD1 (5 bases). The CDR3 length is 13 residues. Germline V CDR1 and CDR2: WNHNN, SYGVQD (reference sequence). Trimming cost V 4 bases and J 3 bases, with 7 bases left between them. CDR3 bases: TGCGCCAGCAGTGGACAGCTCAATCAGCCCCAGCATTTT. Residues: CASSGQLNQPQHF.

The chain is built from TRBV3-1 (or the pseudogene TRBV3-2) and TRBJ1-1, with no clear D. V lost 2 bases to trimming and J lost 11 bases, with 12 bases between them. Germline-derived CDR1 and CDR2 are LGHDT and YNNKEL (reference sequence). This CDR3 contains 12 residues. The CDR3 coding sequence is TGTGCCAGCAGCCAAAGTACGCTCTCTGCTTTCTTT. As protein: CASSQSTLSAFF.

The rearrangement links TRBV7-7 to TRBJ1-2; D is uncertain. The V and J ends lost 5 bases and 6 bases respectively, with 13 bases between them. This CDR3 region has 13 residues. From germline, CDR1 is SSHAT and CDR2 FNYEAQ (reference sequence). CDR3: CASSPILGDGYTF. CDR3 in DNA: TGTGCCAGCAGCCCAATTCTGGGAGATGGCTACACCTTC.

J is TRBJ2-7 and V is TRBV28, with TRBD1 matching 8 bases. From germline, CDR1 is MDHEN and CDR2 SYDVKM. The CDR3 has 14 amino acids. V was pared by 8 bases and J by 3 bases, with 9 bases of the junction left unmatched. This chain's CDR3 is CASDGQGHFYEQYF. The CDR3 region has the DNA TGTGCCAGCGACGGACAGGGTCATTTCTACGAGCAGTACTTC.

The chain links TRBV5-1 to TRBJ1-1; 10 nucleotides line up with TRBD1. The CDR3 is made up of 14 amino acids. Per the germline V gene, CDR1 is SGHRS and CDR2 is YFSETQ. After removal of 5 bases from V and 4 bases from J, the junction contained 5 bases not matched to a gene. DNA of the CDR3: TGCGCCAGCAGGATTCGGACAGGGGGCACTGAAGCTTTCTTT. This gives the protein CASRIRTGGTEAFF.